This passage covers 6 T cell receptor beta chains from one sample sequenced in a study of shared clonotypes between healthy human individuals. The method was immunoSEQ multiplex PCR; TCRdb's version includes in-frame clones alone and lacks a portion of them. The sample yields about 610,000 clones, approximately 97% seen once. The sequenced material came from naive CD4+ T cells sorted from blood. Subset described: CD45RA+ positively selected. The receptors here all came from a woman aged 25-40 years in good health.

The chain is built from TRBV7-2 and TRBJ1-2; the D gene is possibly TRBD1 (5 bases). Germline V gene data show CDR1 as SGHTA and CDR2 as FQGNSA. Trimming took 5 bases from V and 8 from J, leaving 18 bases between them. CDR3 length: 14 amino acids. The DNA for the CDR3 is TGTGCCAGCAGCCAGAGTACAGGTTTGAGCGGCTACACCTTC. It translates to CASSQSTGLSGYTF.

The CDR3 loop is CASSGRVTDTQYF. Written as DNA, the CDR3 is TGTGCCAGCAGCGGACGGGTTACAGATACGCAGTATTTT. The V gene is TRBV7-2, the J gene TRBJ2-3; D not certain. This CDR3 region has 13 residues. With 5 bases removed from V and 3 bases from J, the gap between germline ends came to 9 bases. Germline CDR1 and CDR2: SGHTA and FQGNSA.

This chain links TRBV5-4 with TRBJ2-6; no clear D gene. This CDR3 is built from 15 residues. The germline V gene has CDR1 SGHNT and CDR2 YYREEE (reference sequence). Trimming took 0 bases from V and 0 from J, leaving 4 bases between them. The CDR3 DNA reads TGTGCCAGCAGCTTGGGTCCCTCTGGGGCCAACGTCCTGACTTTC. It is translated as CASSLGPSGANVLTF.

The J gene is TRBJ1-2, the V gene TRBV9, with TRBD1 matching 8 bases. V was pared by 3 bases and J by 3 bases, with 7 bases of the junction left unmatched. The CDR3 is made up of 15 amino acids. The germline V gene has CDR1 SGDLS and CDR2 YYNGEE. The CDR3 loop reads CASSETGAVYYGYTF. The CDR3 nucleotides are TGTGCCAGCAGCGAGACAGGGGCTGTATACTATGGCTACACCTTC.

This chain uses TRBV5-4 with TRBJ2-5; D perhaps matches TRBD2 (7 bases). CDR3 length: 12 amino acids. Germline CDR1 SGHNT, CDR2 YYREEE (reference sequence). Trimming took 4 bases from V and 7 from J, leaving 11 bases between them. CDR3 amino acids: CASSRGAGTQYF. The CDR3 DNA reads as TGTGCCAGCAGCCGGGGGGCGGGGACCCAGTACTTC.

This clone was detected once. The chain joins TRBV19 to TRBJ1-1; D not certain. The germline CDR1 and CDR2 sequences are LNHDA and SQIVND (reference sequence). The CDR3 length is 15 residues. V shed 3 bases and J shed 0 bases, with 11 bases lying between them. For the CDR3, the DNA is TGTGCCAGTAGTATGCGAAGAAGCATGAACACTGAAGCTTTCTTT. Translated, it gives CASSMRRSMNTEAFF.